One and the same sample provided the 8 T cell receptor beta chains below, sequenced in a study of regulatory T cells in long-lasting Graves disease. The TCR beta library used iRepertoire HTBI primers with Arm-PCR amplification of CDR3. TCRdb recomputed calls from the multiplex PCR reads with MiXCR, one row per CDR3 protein. The profile shows about 520,000 distinct CDR3 sequences, 12% of them singletons. Time point specified: newly diagnosed GD, antithyroid drugs for less than 3 months. PBMC RNA served as the TCR library source. These data were also filed under a second study, of T cells in Graves' hyperthyroidism and ophthalmopathy.

Sequencing was performed on peripheral blood mononuclear cells (PBMCs), taken at new diagnosis, from a patient treated with antithyroid drugs. The receptors come from a woman in her 30s with Graves disease.

The rearrangement links TRBV28 to TRBJ2-7; TRBD2 matches at 13 bases. Per germline, CDR1 MDHEN and CDR2 SYDVKM. The length of the CDR3 is 15 residues. V shed 2 bases, J shed 5 bases, and the junction held 3 bases outside the gene matches. CDR3 nucleotides: TGTGCCAGCAGTTTAACTAGCGGGAGGGGCAACGAGCAGTACTTC. This encodes CASSLTSGRGNEQYF.

The genes are TRBV20-1 and TRBJ2-3, with 8 positions matching TRBD2. The CDR3 loop spans 18 amino acids. Germline V gene sequence: CDR1 DFQATT, CDR2 SNEGSKA (reference sequence). Trimming took 5 bases from V and 0 from J; bases not matched to a gene: 16. The CDR3 region is CSAASERELGISTDTQYF. The DNA of the CDR3 is TGCAGTGCTGCCTCCGAGCGGGAGCTGGGTATTAGCACAGATACGCAGTATTTT.

V is TRBV9 and J is TRBJ2-3, with D perhaps TRBD2 (5 bases). The CDR3 extends over 14 amino acids. Germline V gene sequence: CDR1 SGDLS, CDR2 YYNGEE. V was pared by 3 bases and J by 4 bases, with 12 bases between. CDR3 nucleotide sequence: TGTGCCAGCAGCGCGGGTGAGGGATCAGATACGCAGTATTTT. Its translation: CASSAGEGSDTQYF.

This clonotype was seen many times. The rearrangement links TRBV11-2 to TRBJ2-7; a possible D gene is TRBD1 (6 bases). Looked up from germline, CDR1 is SGHAT and CDR2 is FQNNGV. With 1 base removed from V and 2 bases from J, the gap between germline ends came to 18 bases. The CDR3 loop spans 17 amino acids. CDR3: CASSLVQGTGKPYEQYF. CDR3 sequence (DNA): TGTGCCAGCAGCTTAGTACAGGGAACCGGGAAGCCCTACGAGCAGTACTTC. Supplemented by reference TRBV11-2 and TRBJ2-7, the full variable domain reads EAGVAQSPRYKIIEKRQSVAFWCNPISGHATLYWYQQILGQGPKLLIQFQNNGVVDDSQLPKDRFSAERLKGVDSTLKIQPAKLEDSAVYLCASSLVQGTGKPYEQYFGPGTRLTVT.

The chain combines TRBV5-4 with TRBJ2-1; 14 nucleotides agree with TRBD2. V shed 5 bases, J shed 7 bases, and the junction held 11 bases outside the gene matches. The CDR3 runs 17 residues. The germline V gene has CDR1 SGHNT and CDR2 YYREEE (reference sequence). CDR3 sequence: CASSPATSGRAMNEQFF. CDR3 DNA sequence: TGTGCCAGCAGTCCAGCGACTAGCGGGAGGGCAATGAATGAGCAGTTCTTC.

The chain recombines TRBV6-2 or TRBV6-3 with TRBJ1-5; D may be TRBD1 (5 bases). The CDR3 runs to 15 residues. V gave up 7 bases and J gave up 7 bases, with 20 bases separating them. CDR1 and CDR2 (germline): MNHEY, SVGEGT. DNA for the CDR3: TGTGCCAGCACCCCTACAGGTTTCGGGGACCAGCCCCAGCATTTT. It codes for CASTPTGFGDQPQHF.

This clonotype was recorded many times. CDR3 sequence: CASSLSHPLQETQYF. CDR3 DNA: TGTGCCAGCAGTTTATCCCATCCCCTCCAAGAGACCCAGTACTTC. This chain uses TRBV27 with TRBJ2-5; D ambiguous. This CDR3 has 15 amino acids. V was clipped by 0 bases and J by 1 base, with 9 bases between them. Germline-derived CDR1 and CDR2 are MNHEY and SMNVEV (reference sequence).

This clonotype came up a few times. This chain uses TRBV18 with TRBJ2-3; 9 nucleotides line up with TRBD2. Germline V gene data show CDR1 as KGHSH and CDR2 as LQKENI. The CDR3 consists of 16 residues. The V gene end was trimmed by 1 base and the J gene end by 11 bases; junction bases not matched to a gene: 13. This chain's CDR3 is CASSPLDAGGTLMQYF. The CDR3 coding sequence is TGTGCCAGCTCACCACTCGACGCGGGAGGGACTTTGATGCAGTATTTT. The full variable domain, rest sourced from reference TRBV18 and TRBJ2-3, is NAGVMQNPRHLVRRRGQEARLRCSPMKGHSHVYWYRQLPEEGLKFMVYLQKENIIDESGMPKERFSAEFPKEGPSILRIQQVVRGDSAAYFCASSPLDAGGTLMQYFGPGTRLTVL.